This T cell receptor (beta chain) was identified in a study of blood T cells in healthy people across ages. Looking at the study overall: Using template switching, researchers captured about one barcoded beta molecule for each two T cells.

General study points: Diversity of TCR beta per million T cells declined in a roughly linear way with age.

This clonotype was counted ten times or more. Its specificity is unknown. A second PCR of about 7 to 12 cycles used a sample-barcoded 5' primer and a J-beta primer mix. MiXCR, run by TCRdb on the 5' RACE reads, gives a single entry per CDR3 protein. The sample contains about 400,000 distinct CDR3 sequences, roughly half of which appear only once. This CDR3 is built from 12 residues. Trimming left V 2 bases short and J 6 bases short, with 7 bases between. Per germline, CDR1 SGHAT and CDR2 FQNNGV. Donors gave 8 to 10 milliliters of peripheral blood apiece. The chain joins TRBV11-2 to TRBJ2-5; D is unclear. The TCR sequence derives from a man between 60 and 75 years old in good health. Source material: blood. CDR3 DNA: TGTGCCAGCAGCTTACATTCGAAGACCCAGTACTTC. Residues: CASSLHSKTQYF. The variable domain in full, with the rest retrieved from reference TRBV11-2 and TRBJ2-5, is EAGVAQSPRYKIIEKRQSVAFWCNPISGHATLYWYQQILGQGPKLLIQFQNNGVVDDSQLPKDRFSAERLKGVDSTLKIQPAKLEDSAVYLCASSLHSKTQYFGPGTRLLVL.